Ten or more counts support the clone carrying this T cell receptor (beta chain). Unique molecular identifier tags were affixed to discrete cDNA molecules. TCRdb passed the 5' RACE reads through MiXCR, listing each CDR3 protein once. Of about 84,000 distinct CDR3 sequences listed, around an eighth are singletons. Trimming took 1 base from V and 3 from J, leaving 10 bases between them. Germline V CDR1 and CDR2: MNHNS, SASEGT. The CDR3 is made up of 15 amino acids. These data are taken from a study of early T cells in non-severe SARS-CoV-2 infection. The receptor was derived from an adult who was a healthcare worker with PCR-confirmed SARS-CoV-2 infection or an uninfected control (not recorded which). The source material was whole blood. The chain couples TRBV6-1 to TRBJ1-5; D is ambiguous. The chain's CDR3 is CASSEERVPNQPQHF. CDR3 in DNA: TGTGCCAGCAGTGAAGAAAGGGTTCCCAATCAGCCCCAGCATTTT.